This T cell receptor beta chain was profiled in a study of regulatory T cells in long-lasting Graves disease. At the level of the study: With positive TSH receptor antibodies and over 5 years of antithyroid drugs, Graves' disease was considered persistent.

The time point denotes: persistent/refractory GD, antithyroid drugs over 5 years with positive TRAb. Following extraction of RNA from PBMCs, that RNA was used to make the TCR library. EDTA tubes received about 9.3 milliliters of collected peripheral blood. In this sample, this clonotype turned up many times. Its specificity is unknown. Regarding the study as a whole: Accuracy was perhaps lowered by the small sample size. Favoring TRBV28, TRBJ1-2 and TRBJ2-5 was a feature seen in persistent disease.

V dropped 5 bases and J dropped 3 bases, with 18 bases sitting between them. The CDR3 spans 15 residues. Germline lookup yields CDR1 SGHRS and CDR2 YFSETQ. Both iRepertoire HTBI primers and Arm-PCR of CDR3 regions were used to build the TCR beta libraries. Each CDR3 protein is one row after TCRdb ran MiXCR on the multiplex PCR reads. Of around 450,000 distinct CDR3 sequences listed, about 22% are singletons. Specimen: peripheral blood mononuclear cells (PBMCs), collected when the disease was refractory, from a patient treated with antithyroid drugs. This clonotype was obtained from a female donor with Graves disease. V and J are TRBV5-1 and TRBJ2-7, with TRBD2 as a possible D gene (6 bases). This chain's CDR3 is CASRLVAEGLYEQYF. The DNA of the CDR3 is TGCGCCAGCAGGTTAGTGGCGGAGGGGCTCTACGAGCAGTACTTC.